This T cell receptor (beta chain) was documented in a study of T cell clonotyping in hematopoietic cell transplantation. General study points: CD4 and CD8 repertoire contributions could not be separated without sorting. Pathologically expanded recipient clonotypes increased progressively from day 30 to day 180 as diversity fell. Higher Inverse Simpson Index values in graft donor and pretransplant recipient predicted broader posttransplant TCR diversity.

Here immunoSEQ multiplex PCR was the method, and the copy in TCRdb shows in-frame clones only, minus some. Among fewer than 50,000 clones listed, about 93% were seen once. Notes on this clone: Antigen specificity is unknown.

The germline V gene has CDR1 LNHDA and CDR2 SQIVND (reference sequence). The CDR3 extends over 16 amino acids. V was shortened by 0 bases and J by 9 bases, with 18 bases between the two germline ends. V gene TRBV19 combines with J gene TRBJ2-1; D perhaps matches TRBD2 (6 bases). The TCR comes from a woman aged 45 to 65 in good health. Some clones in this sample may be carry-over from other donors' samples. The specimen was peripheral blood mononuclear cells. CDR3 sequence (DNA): TGTGCCAGTAGTATAGACCTTCGTGGGGGGTTGGCTGAGCAGTTCTTC. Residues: CASSIDLRGGLAEQFF.